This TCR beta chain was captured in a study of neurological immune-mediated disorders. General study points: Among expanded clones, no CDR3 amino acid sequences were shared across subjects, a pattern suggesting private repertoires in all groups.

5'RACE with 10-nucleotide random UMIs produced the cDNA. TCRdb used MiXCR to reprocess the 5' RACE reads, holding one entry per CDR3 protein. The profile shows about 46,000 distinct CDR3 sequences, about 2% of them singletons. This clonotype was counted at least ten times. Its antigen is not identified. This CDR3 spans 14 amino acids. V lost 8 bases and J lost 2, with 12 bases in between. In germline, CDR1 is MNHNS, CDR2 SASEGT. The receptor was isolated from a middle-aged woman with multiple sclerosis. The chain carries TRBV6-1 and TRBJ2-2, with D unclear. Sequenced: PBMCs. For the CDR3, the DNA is TGTGCCAGCGGACGGATTCCCAACACCGGGGAGCTGTTTTTT. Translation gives CASGRIPNTGELFF.